This T cell receptor (beta chain) was profiled in a study of T cell responses to AZD1222 COVID-19 vaccine. Study-wide findings and caveats: Nearly half of spike-specific TCRs reportedly target unmutated variant regions. Most donors were white British and more were female, and clonal diversity was possibly underestimated. Baseline antibody screening turned up just a handful of seropositive AZD1222 recipients.

CDR1 and CDR2 from the germline V gene are SNHLY and FYNNEI. This CDR3 is 13 amino acids long. V was cut by 6 bases and J by 10 bases, with 13 bases left in between. To note about this clone: Its antigen is still unknown.

The data were produced by immunoSEQ multiplex PCR, yet TCRdb's version contains in-frame clones alone and is incomplete. The table includes some 96,000 clones, around 87% detected once. This clonotype originated in an adult in good health. The rearrangement uses TRBV2 and TRBJ1-6, with D possibly TRBD1 on 5 matching bases. The specimen was peripheral blood, collected on day 0 of MenACWY control vaccination. This CDR3 reads CASRQGAVSPLHF. Written as DNA, the CDR3 is TGTGCCAGCAGGCAAGGGGCGGTATCACCCCTCCACTTT. The full variable domain, its missing parts supplied by reference TRBV2 and TRBJ1-6, is EPEVTQTPSHQVTQMGQEVILRCVPISNHLYFYWYRQILGQKVEFLVSFYNNEISEKSEIFDDQFSVERPDGSNFTLKIRSTKLEDSAMYFCASRQGAVSPLHFGNGTRLTVT.